This TCR beta chain was obtained from a study of long-term antiretroviral therapy in people with HIV. Version v3.0 of the immunoSEQ assay was performed at survey level. Assay used: immunoSEQ multiplex PCR; TCRdb lists only in-frame clones, some missing. Of 30,000 to 35,000 clones in the sample, about 94% were seen once. Per the germline V gene, CDR1 is LNHDA and CDR2 is SQIVND (reference sequence). Trimming shortened V by 5 bases and J by 6 bases, and 19 bases separated the two germline ends. The CDR3 totals 15 residues. Sequenced material: unsorted PBMCs, taken more than 5 years after starting antiretroviral therapy. This sequence originates from a woman between 50 and 59 years old with HIV. The chain employs TRBV19 and TRBJ1-2; D remains unclear. DNA of the CDR3: TGTGCCAGTAGTGTTTCGACCATGCTAGGGCATGGCTACACCTTC. As protein: CASSVSTMLGHGYTF.